What follows are 32 T cell receptor beta chains derived from one specimen sequenced in a study of cytomegalovirus exposure and HLA in healthy donors. The primer mix had 60 Vbeta and 13 Jbeta primers. Using immunoSEQ multiplex PCR, the repertoire was profiled, and TCRdb retains in-frame clones only, with some absent. The sample lists fewer than 150,000 clones, approximately 80% occurring once. The sequencing input was PBMCs. The receptors shown here come from a woman in her forties in good health and CMV-seropositive.

The J gene is TRBJ1-5, the V gene TRBV6-6, with D unresolved. CDR1 is MNHNY, CDR2 SVGAGI, per germline (reference sequence). The V end was cut by 6 bases, the J end by 5 bases, with 5 bases between. The CDR3 length is 11 residues. The CDR3 is CASSGDQPQHF. CDR3 nucleotides: TGTGCCAGCAGCGGTGATCAGCCCCAGCATTTT.

The J gene is TRBJ2-2, the V gene TRBV11-2; TRBD2 matches at 7 bases. Trimming cost V 5 bases and J 3 bases; bases outside gene matches: 12. Germline CDR1 is SGHAT and CDR2 is FQNNGV. CDR3 length: 17 residues. Here the CDR3 DNA reads TGTGCCAGCAGCCTCTGGAAGGGAGGGAAGCACACCGGGGAGCTGTTTTTT. It encodes CASSLWKGGKHTGELFF.

The sample holds one count of this clone. The chain is built from TRBV6-5 and TRBJ1-2; perhaps TRBD1 as D (5 bases). Germline CDR1 reads MNHEY; CDR2 reads SVGAGI. The length of the CDR3 is 14 residues. V lost 2 bases, J lost 6 bases, and 13 bases lay in between. DNA for the CDR3: TGTGCCAGCAGTTACAGGGGAGGTATGAATGGCTACACCTTC. This gives the protein CASSYRGGMNGYTF.

CDR3: CASSESPGRGELFF. DNA of the CDR3: TGTGCCAGCAGTGAAAGTCCCGGGAGGGGGGAGCTGTTTTTT. This chain joins TRBV25-1 and TRBJ2-2, with 7 bases aligning to TRBD2. The CDR3 is 14 amino acids. Trimming took 2 bases from V and 8 from J; bases not matched to a gene: 5. Germline assignment: CDR1 MGHDK and CDR2 SYGVNS.

This clone was counted only a few times. V usage is TRBV29-1 and J usage is TRBJ2-1, with D unresolved. Germline CDR1 SQVTM, CDR2 ANQGSEA. This CDR3 spans 15 amino acids. The germline V and J ends were trimmed by 3 bases and 0 bases, with 12 bases remaining between them. The CDR3 DNA follows: TGCAGCGTTGAGACGGAGAGTAGCTCCTACAATGAGCAGTTCTTC. It encodes CSVETESSSYNEQFF.

The chain combines TRBV11-1 with TRBJ2-5, with TRBD2 matching over 7 bases. Germline CDR1 is SGHAT and CDR2 is FQDESV (reference sequence). With V trimmed by 7 bases and J by 4 bases, 6 bases remained unmatched. The CDR3 is made up of 13 amino acids. The CDR3 bases are TGTGCCAGCACCTCTTGGGGGGGAGAGACCCAGTACTTC. Its translation is CASTSWGGETQYF.

The rearrangement joins TRBV5-5 to TRBJ2-5, with 14 bases matching TRBD2. The CDR3 covers 16 residues. Losses at the gene ends were 4 bases for V and 5 bases for J; bases not matched to a gene: 7. Germline V gives CDR1 SGHKS, CDR2 YYEKEE (reference sequence). CDR3 region: CASSQGLAGVGETQYF. CDR3 sequence (DNA): TGTGCCAGCAGCCAGGGACTAGCGGGAGTTGGGGAGACCCAGTACTTC.

The gene calls are TRBV5-8 and TRBJ1-5; D remains unclear. V gave up 4 bases and J gave up 4 bases, with 15 bases separating them. Per the germline V gene, CDR1 is SGHTS and CDR2 is YDEGEE. The CDR3 extends over 15 amino acids. The CDR3 reads CASSGPQVSNQPQHF. The DNA of the CDR3 is TGTGCCAGCAGCGGTCCTCAGGTTTCTAATCAGCCCCAGCATTTT.

This clone has only one observation. The genes are TRBV5-1 and TRBJ1-1; no clear D gene. V shed 2 bases and J shed 1 base, with 12 bases lying between them. The CDR3 sequence is 15 residues long. Germline-derived CDR1 and CDR2 are SGHRS and YFSETQ. In DNA form, the CDR3 reads TGCGCCAGCAGCTTCCAGGTTAACTCGAACACTGAAGCTTTCTTT. Its translation is CASSFQVNSNTEAFF.

The chain uses TRBV11-3 and TRBJ2-3; 8 nucleotides match TRBD2. Germline CDR1 reads SGHNT; CDR2 reads YENEEA. The CDR3 is made up of 14 amino acids. V trimming: 3 bases; J trimming: 4 bases; junction bases outside the gene matches: 3. CDR3 DNA: TGTGCCAGCAGCTTGAGCGGGAGCGCAGATACGCAGTATTTT. Translation gives CASSLSGSADTQYF.

V is TRBV18 and J is TRBJ1-3; TRBD1 matches 10 bases. This CDR3 contains 16 residues. V lost 4 bases, J lost 4 bases, and 7 bases stayed unmatched. Germline-derived CDR1 and CDR2 are KGHSH and LQKENI. This chain's CDR3 is CASSLPTGGNGNTIYF. The CDR3 DNA reads as TGTGCCAGCTCACTTCCGACAGGGGGCAACGGAAACACCATATATTTT.

This sequence joins TRBV19 and TRBJ1-5; 12 bases agree with TRBD1. Germline V CDR1 and CDR2: LNHDA, SQIVND (reference sequence). V trimming: 4 bases; J trimming: 3 bases; junction bases outside the gene matches: 7. This CDR3 spans 17 amino acids. CDR3 nucleotides: TGTGCCAGTAGTACCTGGGGGACAGGGGGCCTCAATCAGCCCCAGCATTTT. Its translation: CASSTWGTGGLNQPQHF.

This chain joins TRBV19 and TRBJ2-1; TRBD2 matches at 8 bases. V gave up 7 bases and J gave up 4 bases; unmatched junction bases: 9. The CDR3 has 15 residues. Per germline, CDR1 LNHDA and CDR2 SQIVND (reference sequence). The CDR3 nucleotides read TGTGCCAGTACCCTAAGGGTAGCGGGATACAATGAGCAGTTCTTC. Translation gives CASTLRVAGYNEQFF.

J is TRBJ1-1 and V is TRBV15; 12 nucleotides match TRBD1. Trimming at V came to 0 bases and at J to 4 bases, leaving 12 bases not matched to a gene. Germline CDR1 reads LNHNV; CDR2 reads YYDKDF (reference sequence). The CDR3 runs 19 residues. The CDR3 region has the DNA TGTGCCACCAGCAGAGATCCGGGACAGGGGGCAGTTTGGGGCACTGAAGCTTTCTTT. The encoded protein is CATSRDPGQGAVWGTEAFF.

The chain couples TRBV28 to TRBJ2-7; possible D gene TRBD1, 5 bases. The germline V gene encodes CDR1 MDHEN and CDR2 SYDVKM. The CDR3 spans 12 residues. The V end was cut by 2 bases, the J end by 6 bases, with 8 bases between. The CDR3 protein is CASSLGRAEQYF. As DNA, the CDR3 is TGTGCCAGCAGTTTAGGCAGGGCCGAGCAGTACTTC. The variable domain in full, completed from reference TRBV28 and TRBJ2-7, reads DVKVTQSSRYLVKRTGEKVFLECVQDMDHENMFWYRQDPGLGLRLIYFSYDVKMKEKGDIPEGYSVSREKKERFSLILESASTNQTSMYLCASSLGRAEQYFGPGTRLTVT.

The rearrangement uses TRBV30 and TRBJ1-2, with D possibly TRBD1 on 5 matching bases. Germline CDR1 is GTSNPN and CDR2 is SVGIG (reference sequence). The CDR3 consists of 14 residues. V dropped 1 base and J dropped 8 bases, with 17 bases sitting between them. CDR3 protein: CAWSAMDKFVGYTF. CDR3 nucleotide sequence: TGTGCCTGGAGTGCGATGGACAAGTTTGTCGGCTACACCTTC.

Regarding this clone: Other DNA variants within this sample encode the same CDR3. This chain links TRBV5-4 with TRBJ2-7; 10 nucleotides align to TRBD2. CDR3 size: 15 residues. Germline trimming cut 1 base from V and 3 bases from J; bases unmatched to any gene: 4. Germline V CDR1 and CDR2: SGHNT, YYREEE (reference sequence). CDR3 amino acids: CASSLSSGGFYEQYF. As DNA, the CDR3 is TGTGCCAGCAGCTTGTCTAGCGGGGGTTTCTACGAGCAGTACTTC.

This clone has a single count. The chain joins TRBV7-9 to TRBJ1-5; weak D call: TRBD1 (5 bases). The germline CDR1 and CDR2 sequences are SEHNR and FQNEAQ (reference sequence). V shed 1 base and J shed 9 bases, with 7 bases lying between them. There are 12 residues in the CDR3. CDR3 residues: CASSLGGRPQHF. CDR3 sequence (DNA): TGTGCCAGCAGCTTAGGGGGCAGGCCCCAGCATTTT. The entire variable domain, with the rest obtained from reference TRBV7-9 and TRBJ1-5, is as follows: DTGVSQNPRHKITKRGQNVTFRCDPISEHNRLYWYRQTLGQGPEFLTYFQNEAQLEKSRLLSDRFSAERPKGSFSTLEIQRTEQGDSAMYLCASSLGGRPQHFGDGTRLSIL.

The CDR3 region has the DNA TGTGCCAGCAGCTTTGAGGTGGGAGGCCAATACGAGCAGTACTTC. This codes for CASSFEVGGQYEQYF. The J gene is TRBJ2-7, the V gene TRBV5-4; weak D call: TRBD2 (6 bases). Trimming removed 2 bases from V and 4 bases from J, with 16 bases in between. This CDR3 spans 15 amino acids. The germline CDR1 and CDR2 sequences are SGHNT and YYREEE (reference sequence). Combining the CDR3 with reference TRBV5-4 and TRBJ2-7 gives the whole variable domain ETGVTQSPTHLIKTRGQQVTLRCSSQSGHNTVSWYQQALGQGPQFIFQYYREEENGRGNFPPRFSGLQFPNYSSELNVNALELDDSALYLCASSFEVGGQYEQYFGPGTRLTVT.

The chain joins TRBV2 to TRBJ1-1; 12 nucleotides line up with TRBD1. Losses at the gene ends were 7 bases for V and 5 bases for J; bases not matched to a gene: 5. The CDR3 covers 14 residues. Germline V gene sequence: CDR1 SNHLY, CDR2 FYNNEI. As DNA, the CDR3 is TGTGCCAGCACCGCGGGACAGGGGGCAACTGAAGCTTTCTTT. This sequence encodes CASTAGQGATEAFF. Complete variable domain (other parts from reference TRBV2 and TRBJ1-1): EPEVTQTPSHQVTQMGQEVILRCVPISNHLYFYWYRQILGQKVEFLVSFYNNEISEKSEIFDDQFSVERPDGSNFTLKIRSTKLEDSAMYFCASTAGQGATEAFFGQGTRLTVV.

The chain carries TRBV2 and TRBJ2-7; the D gene is possibly TRBD1 (8 bases). This CDR3 contains 14 residues. Germline V gene sequence: CDR1 SNHLY, CDR2 FYNNEI. Deletions cut 8 bases from V and 0 bases from J, with 14 bases between. CDR3 sequence (DNA): TGTGCCAGCTACTACAGGGGGGGCTCCTACGAGCAGTACTTC. Its protein is CASYYRGGSYEQYF.

In regard to this clone: Sequence at one end of the junction differs from germline and may be a read error. This chain joins TRBV7-9 and TRBJ1-4; a possible D gene is TRBD1 (6 bases). Germline assignment: CDR1 SEHNR and CDR2 FQNEAQ (reference sequence). This CDR3 has 15 amino acids. The DNA of the CDR3 is TGTTCCAGCAGCTTAGATCCGTACAGGGATGAAAAACTGTTTTTT. Protein: CSSSLDPYRDEKLFF.

The sample holds one count of this clone. The rearrangement uses TRBV5-4 and TRBJ2-1; possibly TRBD2 for D (5 bases). CDR1 and CDR2 from the germline V gene are SGHNT and YYREEE (reference sequence). The V end was cut by 4 bases, the J end by 5 bases, with 16 bases between. The length of the CDR3 is 15 residues. The CDR3 nucleotides read TGTGCCAGCAGCCCCTCACCCGGGGAGAACAATGAGCAGTTCTTC. This encodes CASSPSPGENNEQFF.

The chain recombines TRBV27 with TRBJ1-3; no clear D. Germline V CDR1 and CDR2: MNHEY, SMNVEV (reference sequence). This CDR3 comprises 14 residues. Trimming pared 6 bases from V and 2 bases from J, leaving 11 bases between. As DNA, the CDR3 is TGTGCCAGCAGCCCCCAGGCAGCTGGAAACACCATATATTTT. As protein: CASSPQAAGNTIYF.

The chain is built from TRBV7-2 and TRBJ1-2; a weak D match, TRBD1 (5 bases). Germline V gene sequence: CDR1 SGHTA, CDR2 FQGNSA. V was shortened by 3 bases and J by 6 bases, with 11 bases between the two germline ends. The CDR3 loop spans 13 amino acids. The DNA of the CDR3 is TGTGCCAGCAGCTTCGACAGATACCATGGCTACACCTTC. It specifies CASSFDRYHGYTF. The full variable domain, completed using reference TRBV7-2 and TRBJ1-2, is GAGVSQSPSNKVTEKGKDVELRCDPISGHTALYWYRQSLGQGLEFLIYFQGNSAPDKSGLPSDRFSAERTGGSVSTLTIQRTQQEDSAVYLCASSFDRYHGYTFGSGTRLTVV.

This chain connects TRBV5-6 to TRBJ2-6; D is possibly TRBD1 (5 bases). Trimming left V 0 bases short and J 0 bases short, with 13 bases between. Germline loops: CDR1 SGHDT, CDR2 YYEEEE. The CDR3 runs to 18 residues. CDR3 in amino acids: CASSLVSGLVSGANVLTF. CDR3 coding DNA: TGTGCCAGCAGCTTGGTTTCAGGGCTGGTCTCTGGGGCCAACGTCCTGACTTTC.

The gene calls are TRBV7-9 and TRBJ2-5; D uncertain. This CDR3 comprises 15 residues. Deletions cut 0 bases from V and 0 bases from J, with 8 bases between. Germline V gives CDR1 SEHNR, CDR2 FQNEAQ (reference sequence). CDR3 region: CASSLARGYQETQYF. CDR3 sequence (DNA): TGTGCCAGCAGCTTAGCTCGCGGATACCAAGAGACCCAGTACTTC.

This rearrangement joins TRBV11-3 to TRBJ2-7; D is unclear. Trimming shortened V by 1 base and J by 6 bases, and 7 bases separated the two germline ends. The CDR3 runs to 12 residues. Germline values: CDR1 SGHNT, CDR2 YENEEA. The CDR3 is CASSLAEREQYF. In DNA, the CDR3 is TGTGCCAGCAGCTTAGCCGAGCGCGAGCAGTACTTC.

The sample holds one count of this clone. V and J are TRBV6-6 and TRBJ2-3; possibly TRBD2 for D (5 bases). Trimming cost V 2 bases and J 0 bases, with 12 bases left between them. Germline V gene sequence: CDR1 MNHNY, CDR2 SVGAGI (reference sequence). The CDR3 is 16 residues long. The CDR3 DNA is TGTGCCAGCAGTTACGGGCGGGTTGATAGCACAGATACGCAGTATTTT. Protein sequence: CASSYGRVDSTDTQYF.

Comment on this clone: A read error may produce the germline difference seen at one junction end. V is TRBV7-7 and J is TRBJ2-3, with 9 bases that match TRBD2. Germline lookup yields CDR1 SSHAT and CDR2 FNYEAQ (reference sequence). The CDR3 has 15 amino acids. DNA for the CDR3: TGTGCTAGCAGCCTTAGCGGGAGCTACGCAGATACGCAGTATTTT. As protein: CASSLSGSYADTQYF.

V usage is TRBV18 and J usage is TRBJ2-3; a weak D match, TRBD2 (6 bases). Germline CDR1 is KGHSH and CDR2 is LQKENI. The CDR3 extends over 15 amino acids. The germline V and J ends were trimmed by 3 bases and 1 base, with 11 bases remaining between them. The CDR3 protein is CASSPGRIGTDTQYF. CDR3 sequence (DNA): TGTGCCAGCTCACCGGGGAGGATCGGCACAGATACGCAGTATTTT.

This clone was seen only a few times. The same CDR3 arises from other DNA sequences in this sample as well. The rearrangement joins TRBV11-3 to TRBJ2-7, with D possibly TRBD1 on 7 matching bases. The germline V gene encodes CDR1 SGHNT and CDR2 YENEEA. Trimming took 1 base from V and 3 from J, leaving 10 bases between them. The CDR3 is 14 residues long. The CDR3 nucleotides read TGTGCCAGCAGCTTAGGGGGGGACAGCTACGAGCAGTACTTC. The encoded protein is CASSLGGDSYEQYF.